The text below deals with one T cell receptor beta chain. This record comes from a study of preoperative IRX-2 immunotherapy in early breast cancer. Trimming cost V 4 bases and J 7 bases; bases outside gene matches: 10. The CDR3 covers 16 residues. Per the germline V gene, CDR1 is MNHGY and CDR2 is SAAAGT. Assay used: immunoSEQ multiplex PCR; TCRdb lists only in-frame clones, some missing. Of roughly 25,000 clones listed, about four fifths are singletons. Treatment here: preoperative locoregional IRX-2 cytokine immunotherapy. Preoperative locoregional IRX-2 cytokine immunotherapy was tested in the phase Ib source study.

The input for sequencing was lymph node tissue, taken before IRX-2 immunotherapy. This clonotype was sampled from a human donor with breast cancer. This chain links TRBV6-8 with TRBJ1-5, with 10 nucleotides matching TRBD1. CDR3 in amino acids: CASSFPGTGDSQPQHF. In nucleotides, the CDR3 is TGTGCCAGCAGTTTTCCCGGGACAGGGGATTCCCAGCCCCAGCATTTT.